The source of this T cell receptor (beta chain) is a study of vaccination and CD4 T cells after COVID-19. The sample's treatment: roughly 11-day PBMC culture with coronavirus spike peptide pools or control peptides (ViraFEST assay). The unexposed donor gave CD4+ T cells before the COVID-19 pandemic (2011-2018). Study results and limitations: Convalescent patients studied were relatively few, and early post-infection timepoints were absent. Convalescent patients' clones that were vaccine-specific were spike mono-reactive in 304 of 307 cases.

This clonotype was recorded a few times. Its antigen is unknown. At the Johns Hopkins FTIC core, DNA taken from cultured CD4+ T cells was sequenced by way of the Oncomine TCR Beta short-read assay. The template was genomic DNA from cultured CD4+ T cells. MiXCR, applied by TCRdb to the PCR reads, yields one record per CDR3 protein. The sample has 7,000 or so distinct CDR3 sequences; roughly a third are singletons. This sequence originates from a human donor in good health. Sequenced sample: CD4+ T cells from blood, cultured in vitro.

Here the CDR3 DNA reads TGTGCCAGCAGCAAAAGGGGGCTGTCGAACACTGAAGCTTTCTTT. It yields the protein CASSKRGLSNTEAFF. The rearrangement joins TRBV7-2 to TRBJ1-1; 7 bases match TRBD1. This CDR3 region has 15 residues. Germline trimming cut 5 bases from V and 1 base from J; bases unmatched to any gene: 7. CDR1 and CDR2 (germline): SGHTA, FQGNSA.